Below are 3 T cell receptor beta chains sequenced from a single sample in a study of OX40 agonist ivuxolimab in advanced cancers. TCRdb's copy holds only in-frame clones and misses some; the assay was immunoSEQ multiplex PCR. The data hold over 85,000 clones, with 85% to 95% observed a single time. The starting material was CD4+ or CD8+ T cells sorted from blood, obtained in a trial of the OX40 agonist ivuxolimab. The source of these receptors is an adult with an advanced solid tumor such as melanoma, head and neck, liver or kidney cancer.

This clone was picked up one time. This chain joins TRBV5-1 and TRBJ2-2, with TRBD1 matching over 11 bases. The CDR3 is 16 residues long. V was pared by 4 bases and J by 6 bases, with 8 bases of the junction left unmatched. CDR1 and CDR2 (germline): SGHRS, YFSETQ. This CDR3 reads CASSPPGTGGPGELFF. For the CDR3, the DNA is TGCGCCAGCAGCCCCCCCGGGACAGGGGGACCCGGGGAGCTGTTTTTT.

The chain links TRBV5-1 to TRBJ1-3; D gene unclear. The CDR3 totals 16 residues. Trimming cost V 0 bases and J 5 bases, with 15 bases left between them. CDR1 is SGHRS, CDR2 YFSETQ, per germline. The CDR3 sequence is CASSLDDSLPRNTIYF. For the CDR3, the DNA is TGCGCCAGCAGCTTGGACGACTCCCTGCCGAGAAACACCATATATTTT.

The chain uses TRBV28 and TRBJ1-5, with D maybe TRBD1 (5 bases). Trimming left V 11 bases short and J 0 bases short, with 20 bases between. CDR1 is MDHEN, CDR2 SYDVKM, per germline. This CDR3 is built from 16 residues. DNA of the CDR3: TGTGCCGCAGTTGGAATGGGCAGGGTTAGCAATCAGCCCCAGCATTTT. Protein product: CAAVGMGRVSNQPQHF.